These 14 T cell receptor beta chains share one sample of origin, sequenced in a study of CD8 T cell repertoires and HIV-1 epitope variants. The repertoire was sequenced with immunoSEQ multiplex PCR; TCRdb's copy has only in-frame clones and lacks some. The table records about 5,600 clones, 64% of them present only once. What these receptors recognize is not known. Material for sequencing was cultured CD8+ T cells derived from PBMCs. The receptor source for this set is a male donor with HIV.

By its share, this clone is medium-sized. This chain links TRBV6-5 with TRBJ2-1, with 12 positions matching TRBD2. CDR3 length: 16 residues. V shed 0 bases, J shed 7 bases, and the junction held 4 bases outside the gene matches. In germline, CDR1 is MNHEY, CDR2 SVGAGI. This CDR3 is CASSYSTTSGGNEQFF. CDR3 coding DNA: TGTGCCAGCAGTTACTCGACGACTAGCGGGGGTAATGAGCAGTTCTTC.

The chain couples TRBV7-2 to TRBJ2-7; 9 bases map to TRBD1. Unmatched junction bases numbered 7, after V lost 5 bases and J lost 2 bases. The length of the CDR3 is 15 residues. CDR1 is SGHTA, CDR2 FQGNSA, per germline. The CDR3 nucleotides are TGTGCCAGCAGCCGGACAGGGGACTTTACCTACGAGCAGTACTTC. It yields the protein CASSRTGDFTYEQYF.

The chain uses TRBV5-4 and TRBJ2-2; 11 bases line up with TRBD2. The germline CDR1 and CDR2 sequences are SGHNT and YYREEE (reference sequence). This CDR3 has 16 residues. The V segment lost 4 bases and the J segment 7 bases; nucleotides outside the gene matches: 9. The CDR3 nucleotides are TGTGCCAGCAGCCAAGGACTAGCGGGCATCGGCGGGGAGCTGTTTTTT. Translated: CASSQGLAGIGGELFF.

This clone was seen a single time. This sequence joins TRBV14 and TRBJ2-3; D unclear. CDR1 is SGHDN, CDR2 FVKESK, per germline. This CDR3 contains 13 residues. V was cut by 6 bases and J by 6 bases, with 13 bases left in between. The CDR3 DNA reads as TGTGCCAGCAGGGGATCCGGATCCGATACGCAGTATTTT. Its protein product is CASRGSGSDTQYF.

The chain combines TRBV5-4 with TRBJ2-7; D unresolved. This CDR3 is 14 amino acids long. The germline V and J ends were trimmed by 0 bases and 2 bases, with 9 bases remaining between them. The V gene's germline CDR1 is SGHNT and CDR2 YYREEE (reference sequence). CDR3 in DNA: TGTGCCAGCAGCTTGGGTGAAGTTACCTACGAGCAGTACTTC. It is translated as CASSLGEVTYEQYF.

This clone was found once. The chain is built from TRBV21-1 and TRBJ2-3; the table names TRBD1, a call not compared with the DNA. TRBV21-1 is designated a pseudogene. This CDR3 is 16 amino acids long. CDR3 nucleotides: TGTGCCAGCAGCAAAGACCCCCAGGGGGCAACAGATACGCAGTATTTT. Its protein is CASSKDPQGATDTQYF.

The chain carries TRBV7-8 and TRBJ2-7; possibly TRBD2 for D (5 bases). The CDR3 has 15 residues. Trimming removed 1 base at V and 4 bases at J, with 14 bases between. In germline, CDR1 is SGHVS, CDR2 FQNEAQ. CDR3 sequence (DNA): TGTGCCAGCAGCTTAGTTGAGGGCGGACCTTACGAGCAGTACTTC. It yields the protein CASSLVEGGPYEQYF. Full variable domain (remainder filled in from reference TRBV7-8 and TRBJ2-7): GAGVSQSPRYKVAKRGQDVALRCDPISGHVSLFWYQQALGQGPEFLTYFQNEAQLDKSGLPSDRFFAERPEGSVSTLKIQRTQQEDSAVYLCASSLVEGGPYEQYFGPGTRLTVT.

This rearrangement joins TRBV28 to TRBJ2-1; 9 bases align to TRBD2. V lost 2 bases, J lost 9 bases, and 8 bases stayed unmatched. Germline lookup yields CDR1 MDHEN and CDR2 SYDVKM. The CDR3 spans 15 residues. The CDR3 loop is CASSLRGGGAGEQFF. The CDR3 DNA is TGTGCCAGCAGTTTACGCGGCGGGGGGGCCGGTGAGCAGTTCTTC.

CDR3 in amino acids: CASSSALGTYF. CDR3 DNA: TGTGCCAGCAGTTCGGCCCTGGGGACGTACTTC. The gene calls are TRBV27 and TRBJ2-7; D possibly matches TRBD1 or TRBD2 (5 bases each). Trimming removed 4 bases from V and 12 bases from J, with 13 bases in between. CDR1 and CDR2 (germline): MNHEY, SMNVEV (reference sequence). CDR3 length equals 11 residues.

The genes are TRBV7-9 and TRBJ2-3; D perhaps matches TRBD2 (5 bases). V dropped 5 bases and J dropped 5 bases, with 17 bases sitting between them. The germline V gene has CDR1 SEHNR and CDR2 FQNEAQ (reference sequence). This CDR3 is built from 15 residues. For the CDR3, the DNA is TGTGCCAGCAGCCTCCCCCGGGGTCCGGGAGATACGCAGTATTTT. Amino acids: CASSLPRGPGDTQYF.

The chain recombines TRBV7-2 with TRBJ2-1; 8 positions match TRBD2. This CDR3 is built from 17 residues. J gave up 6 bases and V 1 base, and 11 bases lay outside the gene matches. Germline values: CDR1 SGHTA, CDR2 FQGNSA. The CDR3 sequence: CASSLEPRTSWGNEQFF. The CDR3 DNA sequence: TGTGCCAGCAGCTTAGAGCCCCGGACTAGCTGGGGCAATGAGCAGTTCTTC.

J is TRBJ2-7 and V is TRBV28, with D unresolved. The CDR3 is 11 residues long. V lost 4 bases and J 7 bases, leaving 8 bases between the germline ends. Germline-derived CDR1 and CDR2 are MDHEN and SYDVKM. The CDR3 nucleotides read TGTGCCAGCAGTTCCCCCCTGGAGCAGTACTTC. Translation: CASSSPLEQYF.

The CDR3: CASSLSFQGSSYNSPLHF. Written as DNA, the CDR3 is TGTGCCAGCAGTTTATCCTTTCAGGGGAGCTCCTATAATTCACCCCTCCACTTT. This chain uses TRBV27 with TRBJ1-6; weak D call: TRBD1 (6 bases). CDR1 MNHEY and CDR2 SMNVEV come from the germline V gene (reference sequence). This CDR3 has 18 residues. V dropped 0 bases and J dropped 0 bases, with 12 bases sitting between them.

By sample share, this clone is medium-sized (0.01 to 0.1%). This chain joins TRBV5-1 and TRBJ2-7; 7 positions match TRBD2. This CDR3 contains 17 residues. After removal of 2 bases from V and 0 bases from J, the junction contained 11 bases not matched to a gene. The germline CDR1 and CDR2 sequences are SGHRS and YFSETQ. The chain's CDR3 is CASSLYSGTTSSYEQYF. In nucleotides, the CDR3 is TGCGCCAGCAGCTTATACAGCGGGACCACAAGCTCCTACGAGCAGTACTTC. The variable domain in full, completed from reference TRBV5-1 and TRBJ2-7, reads KAGVTQTPRYLIKTRGQQVTLSCSPISGHRSVSWYQQTPGQGLQFLFEYFSETQRNKGNFPGRFSGRQFSNSRSEMNVSTLELGDSALYLCASSLYSGTTSSYEQYFGPGTRLTVT.